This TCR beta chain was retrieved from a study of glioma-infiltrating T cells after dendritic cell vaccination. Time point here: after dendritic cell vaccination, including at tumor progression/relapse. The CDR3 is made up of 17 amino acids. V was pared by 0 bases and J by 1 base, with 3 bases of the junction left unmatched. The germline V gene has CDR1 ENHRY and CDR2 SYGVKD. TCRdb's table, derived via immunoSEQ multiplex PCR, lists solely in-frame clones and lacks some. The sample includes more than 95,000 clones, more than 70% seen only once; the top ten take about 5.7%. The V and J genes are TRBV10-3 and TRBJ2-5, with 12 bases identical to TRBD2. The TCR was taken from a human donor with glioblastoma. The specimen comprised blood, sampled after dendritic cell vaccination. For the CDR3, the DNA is TGTGCCATCAGTGAGTCTTTGACTAGCGGGGGCCAAGAGACCCAGTACTTC. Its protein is CAISESLTSGGQETQYF.